This entry describes one T cell receptor beta chain. The data were produced by immunoSEQ multiplex PCR, yet TCRdb's version contains in-frame clones alone and is incomplete. Here the sample spans 50,000 or so clones, around 84% being singletons. The V gene end was trimmed by 6 bases and the J gene end by 5 bases; junction bases not matched to a gene: 3. The CDR3 totals 12 residues. CDR1 MNHEY and CDR2 SVGAGI come from the germline V gene. This entry comes from a study of PD-L1 blockade in urothelial cancer. Time point given: pretreatment peripheral blood. V gene TRBV6-5 combines with J gene TRBJ1-2; 7 positions match TRBD1. This TCR came from a man aged 65-85 years with urothelial cancer. Here the sequenced sample was PBMCs, taken around atezolizumab (anti-PD-L1) treatment. CDR3 sequence (DNA): TGTGCCAGCAGCGGACAGGCTTATGGCTACACCTTC. Its translation: CASSGQAYGYTF.